This T cell receptor (beta chain) was sequenced during a study of shared clonotypes between healthy human individuals. About the study: The plates for each donor numbered three CD4 naive, three CD4 memory, two CD8 naive and one CD8 memory.

Study results and caveats: Sharing across four donors was highest in naive CD4 (around 5%) and lowest in memory CD8 (around 0.4%). All-four-donor shared clonotypes had higher generation probabilities than non-shared clonotypes did.

Germline V gives CDR1 SGHDN, CDR2 FVKESK. This CDR3 has 11 residues. Naive CD8 isolation took CD45RO-negative cells positively selected for CCR7 and excluded terminally differentiated effector memory CD45RA+ cells. The assay was carried out at the deep level. Sequenced by immunoSEQ multiplex PCR; TCRdb stores in-frame clones only, minus some. This table holds about 650,000 clones, over 95% found once. Remarks on this clone: What it binds is not known. The junction departs from germline at one end; a sequencing error may be responsible.

The rearrangement uses TRBV14 and TRBJ1-2; no clear D. Sequenced material: naive CD8+ T cells sorted from blood. The receptor was isolated from a woman between 25 and 40 years old in good health. The CDR3 region is CASSQYTLVSF. CDR3 bases: TGTGCCAGCAGCCAGTATACGTTGGTGAGCTTC.